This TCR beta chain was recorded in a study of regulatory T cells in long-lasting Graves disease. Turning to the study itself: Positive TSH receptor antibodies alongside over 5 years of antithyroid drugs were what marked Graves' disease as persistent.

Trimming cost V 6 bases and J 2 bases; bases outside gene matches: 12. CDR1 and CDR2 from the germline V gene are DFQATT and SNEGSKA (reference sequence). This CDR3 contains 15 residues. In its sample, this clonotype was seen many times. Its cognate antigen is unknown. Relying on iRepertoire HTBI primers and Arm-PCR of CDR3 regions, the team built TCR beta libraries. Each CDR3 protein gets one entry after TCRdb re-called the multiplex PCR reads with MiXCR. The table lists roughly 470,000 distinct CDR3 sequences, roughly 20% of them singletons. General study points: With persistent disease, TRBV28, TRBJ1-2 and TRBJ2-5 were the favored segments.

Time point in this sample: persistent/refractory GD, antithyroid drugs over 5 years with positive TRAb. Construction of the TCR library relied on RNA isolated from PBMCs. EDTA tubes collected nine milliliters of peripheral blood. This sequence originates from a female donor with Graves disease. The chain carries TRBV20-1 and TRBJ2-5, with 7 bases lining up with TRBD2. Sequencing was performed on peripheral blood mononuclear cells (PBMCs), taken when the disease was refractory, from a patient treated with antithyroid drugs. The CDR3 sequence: CSATTPGRLQETQYF. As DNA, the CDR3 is TGCAGTGCCACGACGCCCGGGAGGCTGCAAGAGACCCAGTACTTC.